This T cell receptor (beta chain) originates from a study of OX40 agonist ivuxolimab in advanced cancers. Study background: Two cutaneous melanoma patients and one hepatocellular carcinoma patient, three in all, had partial responses.

Drawing of blood for sampling happened at baseline, at cycle 4 day 1, and at cycle 7 day 1. Germline V gene sequence: CDR1 ENHRY, CDR2 SYGVKD. Trimming at V came to 6 bases and at J to 4 bases, leaving 7 bases not matched to a gene. This CDR3 is 14 amino acids long. As regards this clone: The antigen is unknown.

Repertoires were generated with immunoSEQ multiplex PCR, while TCRdb's copy carries only in-frame clones and drops some. The sample shows almost 90,000 clones, about 86% of them seen only once. General study points: In general, CD8+ T cells held more expanded clones than CD4+ did, on average.

This sequence joins TRBV10-3 and TRBJ1-2, with 8 positions matching TRBD1. This receptor was taken from an adult with an advanced solid tumor such as melanoma, head and neck, liver or kidney cancer. This specimen consisted of CD4+ or CD8+ T cells sorted from blood, obtained in a trial of the OX40 agonist ivuxolimab. CDR3: CAISLTGESYGYTF. DNA for the CDR3: TGTGCCATCAGCCTGACAGGGGAAAGCTATGGCTACACCTTC.